This TCR beta chain came from a study of blood T cell repertoires in COVID-19. Whole-study context: Sites across the United States, Italy and Spain contributed samples from acute and convalescent COVID-19.

Original processing notes: How many nucleated cells were present was estimated from reference gene primer amplification. Method: immunoSEQ multiplex PCR; TCRdb's copy keeps in-frame clones and lacks some. V and J calls plus clone size are reproduced from that table; the DNA served to infer D and trimming. Here the sample spans a few hundred thousand clones, 70% to 90% being singletons. The age range of participants was about 18 to 90 years, with residence in about two dozen US areas. The CDR3 has 13 residues. Trimming took off 3 bases at V and 8 bases at J, with 11 bases between the two ends. In germline, CDR1 is SGHAT, CDR2 FQNNGV.

The chain combines TRBV11-2 with TRBJ1-5, with a weak D call TRBD1 (5 bases). The receptor comes from a woman in her thirties or forties with acute COVID-19. Specimen: PBMCs or T cells enriched from blood (not recorded which). The CDR3 sequence is CASSLEGYEPQHF. In DNA form, the CDR3 reads TGTGCCAGCAGCTTGGAGGGGTACGAGCCCCAGCATTTT.